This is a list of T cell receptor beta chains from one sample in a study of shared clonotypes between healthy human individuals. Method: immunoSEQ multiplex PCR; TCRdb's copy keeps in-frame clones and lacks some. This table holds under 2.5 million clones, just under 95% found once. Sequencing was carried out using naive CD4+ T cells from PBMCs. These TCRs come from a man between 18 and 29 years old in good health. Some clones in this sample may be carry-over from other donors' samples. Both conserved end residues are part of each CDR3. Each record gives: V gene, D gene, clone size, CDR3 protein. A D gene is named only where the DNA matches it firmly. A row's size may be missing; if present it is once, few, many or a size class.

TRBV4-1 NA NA CASSHTGTPFDTQYF
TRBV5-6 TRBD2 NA CASSPGLAGGSF
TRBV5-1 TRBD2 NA CASSLASGRTDEQFF
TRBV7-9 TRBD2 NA CASSPTSGRGDTQYF
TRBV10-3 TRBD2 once CAISARVPAGGETQYF
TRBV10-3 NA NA CAISEMVGGDSPLHF
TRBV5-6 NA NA CASSLVSASANNEQFF
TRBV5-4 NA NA CASSLENEKLFF
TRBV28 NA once CASSLRGRLDNEQFF
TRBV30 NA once CAWSPNRRADTQYF
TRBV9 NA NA CASSKEGLQPQHF
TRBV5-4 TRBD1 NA CASSLQGAREKLFF
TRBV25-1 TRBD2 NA CATSRGGGPGETQYF
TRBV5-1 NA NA CASRVLQGSNEQYF
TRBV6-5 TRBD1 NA CASRMTGGRNTEAFF
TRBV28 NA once CASRRRAMGARYGYTF
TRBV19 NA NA CASSIQYNEQFF
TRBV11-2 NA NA CASCKGGIQETQYF
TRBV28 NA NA CASSFQGQDEKLFF
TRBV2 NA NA CASCSSYEQYF
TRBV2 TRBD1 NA CASSGQVQETQYF
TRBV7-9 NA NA CASSPNQGGNTIYF